These T cell receptor beta chains were read from a single sample in a study of shared clonotypes between healthy human individuals. Data came from immunoSEQ multiplex PCR; TCRdb stores just in-frame clones and leaves some out. The sample lists nearly 600,000 clones; around 95% were seen once. Material: naive CD8+ T cells sorted from blood. All receptors derive from a woman under 40 in good health. Both conserved end residues are part of each CDR3. A D gene is named only where the DNA matches it firmly. Size values are once, few and many counts, or a class for expanded clones, and some rows have none.

j_call: TRBJ1-1
v_call: TRBV10-1
d_call: NA
clone_size: few
cdr3_aa: CASSENLGAEAFF
cdr3_nt: TGCGCCAGCAGTGAGAATCTGGGCGCTGAAGCTTTCTTT

j_call: TRBJ2-3
v_call: TRBV4-1
d_call: NA
clone_size: NA
cdr3_aa: CASSQGTIPTDTQYF
cdr3_nt: TGCGCCAGCAGCCAAGGAACTATACCCACAGATACGCAGTATTTT

j_call: TRBJ1-1
v_call: TRBV6-5
d_call: NA
clone_size: NA
cdr3_aa: CASIPGGEATEAFF
cdr3_nt: TGTGCCAGCATCCCGGGGGGGGAGGCCACTGAAGCTTTCTTT

j_call: TRBJ1-1
v_call: TRBV5-4
d_call: TRBD1
clone_size: NA
cdr3_aa: CATGAGGEAFF
cdr3_nt: TGTGCCACCGGGGCAGGGGGCGAAGCTTTCTTT

j_call: TRBJ2-7
v_call: TRBV7-9
d_call: TRBD2
clone_size: NA
cdr3_aa: CASSGLAGAYEQYF
cdr3_nt: TGTGCCAGCAGCGGACTAGCGGGGGCCTACGAGCAGTACTTC

j_call: TRBJ2-2
v_call: TRBV6-5
d_call: TRBD2
clone_size: NA
cdr3_aa: CASSYGLAGATGELFF
cdr3_nt: TGTGCCAGCAGTTACGGTCTAGCGGGAGCCACCGGGGAGCTGTTTTTT

j_call: TRBJ1-2
v_call: TRBV27
d_call: NA
clone_size: NA
cdr3_aa: CASSFYGGIDYTF
cdr3_nt: TGTGCCAGCAGTTTTTATGGAGGGATCGACTACACCTTC

j_call: TRBJ2-3
v_call: TRBV4-1
d_call: TRBD2
clone_size: NA
cdr3_aa: CASSQDGRRGDTQYF
cdr3_nt: TGCGCCAGCAGCCAAGACGGGAGGCGAGGAGATACGCAGTATTTT

j_call: TRBJ2-3
v_call: TRBV7-8
d_call: TRBD1
clone_size: NA
cdr3_aa: CASSERQGATDTQYF
cdr3_nt: TGTGCCAGCAGCGAGAGACAGGGAGCCACAGATACGCAGTATTTT

j_call: TRBJ2-3
v_call: TRBV13
d_call: NA
clone_size: once
cdr3_aa: CASSLTETPGPDTQYF
cdr3_nt: TGTGCCAGCAGCTTAACGGAAACTCCGGGGCCAGATACGCAGTATTTT

j_call: TRBJ1-5
v_call: TRBV28
d_call: TRBD1
clone_size: NA
cdr3_aa: CASSYRGRGQPQHF
cdr3_nt: TGTGCCAGCAGCTACAGGGGGCGGGGACAGCCCCAGCATTTT

j_call: TRBJ2-2
v_call: TRBV5-4
d_call: TRBD1
clone_size: NA
cdr3_aa: CASSGTGTVGTGELFF
cdr3_nt: TGTGCCAGCAGCGGGACGGGGACAGTCGGCACCGGGGAGCTGTTTTTT

j_call: TRBJ1-5
v_call: TRBV11-2
d_call: NA
clone_size: NA
cdr3_aa: CASSPSGLAQPQHF
cdr3_nt: TGTGCCAGCAGCCCCTCTGGGTTGGCTCAGCCCCAGCATTTT